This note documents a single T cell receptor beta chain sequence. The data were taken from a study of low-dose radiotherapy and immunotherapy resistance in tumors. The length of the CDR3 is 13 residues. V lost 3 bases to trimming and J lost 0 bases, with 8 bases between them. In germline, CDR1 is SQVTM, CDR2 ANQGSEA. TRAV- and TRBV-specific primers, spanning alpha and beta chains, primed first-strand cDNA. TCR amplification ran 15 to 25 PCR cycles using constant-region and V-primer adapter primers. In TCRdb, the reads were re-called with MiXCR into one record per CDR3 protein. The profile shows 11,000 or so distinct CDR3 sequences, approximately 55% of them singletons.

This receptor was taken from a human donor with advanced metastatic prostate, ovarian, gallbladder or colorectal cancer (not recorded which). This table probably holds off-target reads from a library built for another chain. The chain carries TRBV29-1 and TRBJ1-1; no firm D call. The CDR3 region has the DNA TGCAGCGTTGAGGAGGACTTGAACACTGAAGCTTTCTTT. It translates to CSVEEDLNTEAFF.